This TCR beta chain was observed in a study of shared clonotypes between healthy human individuals (TCRdb year 2020). Context from the whole study: A few men and two women, aged 18 to 49 years, made up the cohort. Leukapheresis yielded between about 0.94 and 8.9 billion PBMCs per donor. Libraries were prepared and TCR repertoires were sequenced by different laboratories using diverse techniques, in order to increase sequencing depth and limit assay-specific biases. For each donor, three plates each were used for CD4 naive and CD4 memory, two plates were used for CD8 naive, and one plate was used for CD8 memory. To estimate repertoire size and how much clonotype sharing occurs between individuals, the study deeply sequenced the blood TCR repertoires of five healthy adults. Study-level results and caveats: Incomplete sequencing was indicated by rarefaction of sorted-subset datasets, despite the large sequencing depth. Sampling was restricted to blood, and TCR repertoires in tissues likely differ from the TCR repertoires found in blood. When several donors were compared, the shared fraction of clonotypes was around 5% for naive CD4, about 4% for naive CD8, about 2.4% for memory CD4, and 0.35% to 0.4% for memory CD8. Clonotypes shared by all four sorted-subset donors showed higher generation probabilities than non-shared clonotypes. Because the study included a small number of donors, the genetic and exposure-history diversity represented was limited. Based on pairwise subsampling, the degree of clonotype sharing among donors was expected to be affected by sequencing depth. Naive subsets generally had larger estimated clonotype richness than memory subsets.

About this clone: Which antigen it targets is not known. Per-base qualities were not stored, and no clone one base away is much larger.

V is shortened by 2 bases, J by 5 bases, and the region joining them spans 13 bases. The CDR3 runs 14 amino acids, cysteine and phenylalanine included. This entry keeps only the CDR3 DNA: 42 bases, framed from base 1. The germline V gene sets CDR1 to SGDLS and CDR2 to YYNGEE. TCR CDR3 regions were amplified from genomic DNA by multiplex PCR using the deep immunoSEQ assay. Extracted genomic DNA from each cell subset was distributed evenly across all wells of several immunoSEQ 96-well plates, and each plate was treated as a replicate. For sorted subsets, each replicate PCR was loaded with approximately 0.2 ug genomic DNA, equivalent to 25,000 to 30,000 T cell genomes. Purified libraries were quantified with a Qubit 3.0 fluorometer, sized on a Bioanalyzer 2100, and re-quantified with the KAPA Library Quantification kit. Every immunoSEQ 96-well plate was sequenced on a separate single-read 150-cycle Illumina NextSeq 550 flow cell. The paper's data handling went like this. Because only junctional sequences without quality scores were contained in the immunoSEQ output, filtering matching that applied to full-length reads could not be performed. Sequences were annotated with PyIR, a Python wrapper for IgBLAST v1.9, and V/J genes and CDR3 were assigned using IMGT germline references. Any read was removed if the V/J assignment was weak (E-value above 1e-6), the CDR3 was missing, or the read contained stop codons, out-of-frame junctions, or ambiguous translated residues. V3J clonotypes were defined as sequences sharing an identical inferred V gene, J gene, and CDR3 amino acid sequence. Percentage overlap between repertoires was computed as shared unique clonotypes divided by the size of the smaller repertoire. Three approaches were used to assess repertoire richness: RTK rarefaction, the Chao1 estimator, and Recon v2.1 estimates of unobserved clonotypes. Generation probabilities for all TCRbeta clonotypes obtained by the gDNA method from a handful of donors were computed using OLGA. The source is immuneACCESS, and TCRdb retained only in-frame sequences with V and J called. Part of the clones is not carried over; for the studies checked, unresolved V genes explain less than half of this, and the remainder is unexplained. V and J calls and clone size are as listed in that table; D and trimming were resolved from the DNA. The sample table contains 2 million to 2.5 million clones; only one count was recorded for more than 80% of them. The ten largest account for roughly 0.36% of the sample.

The donors were healthy, HIV-negative adults with no recently reported acute infections or vaccinations. All donors were Caucasian adults living in Nashville, Tennessee, USA. CD4+ T cells were enriched by magnetic negative selection; naive cells were then positively selected on CD45RA, and the negative fraction formed the memory subset. Blood was obtained by leukapheresis, after which PBMCs were separated by Ficoll-Histopaque density gradient centrifugation and cryopreserved in liquid nitrogen vapor phase. Purity and quantity of every magnetically sorted T cell population were checked by analytical flow cytometry. Each sorted fraction had its genomic DNA isolated and then quantified by UV absorbance on a Nanodrop 2000c.

The chain is made from TRBV9 and TRBJ1-1, with TRBD1 tentatively as D gene (6 bases match). The sequenced sample was naive CD4+ T cells from PBMCs. The cell subset or site label corresponds to: CD45RA+ positively selected. The clonotype originates from a man younger than 35 in good health. Some clones in this sample may be carry-over from other donors' samples. The DNA sequence follows: TGTGCCAGCAGCGTCGACCCGAGGGGGACTGAAGCTTTCTTT. This sequence encodes CASSVDPRGTEAFF.